The 15 T cell receptor beta chains given below trace back to one sample, sequenced in a study of blood T cell repertoires in COVID-19. Here immunoSEQ multiplex PCR was the method, and the copy in TCRdb shows in-frame clones only, minus some. The data show 150,000 to 200,000 clones, with around 89% seen just once and about 6.3% held by the top ten. Sequenced material: peripheral blood. The receptors were gathered from a man aged 35 to 55 with active or convalescent COVID-19.

In DNA form, the CDR3 reads TGTGCTAGTGGGATGGACAGGGGTCCTGAAGCTTTCTTT. Its protein is CASGMDRGPEAFF. V and J are TRBV12-5 and TRBJ1-1, with 9 bases matching TRBD1. The CDR3 is made up of 13 amino acids. Germline CDR1 LGHNT, CDR2 FRNRAP. Trimming removed 6 bases from V and 6 bases from J; junction bases left unmatched: 5.

The V and J genes are TRBV6-2 or TRBV6-3 and TRBJ2-3; the match to TRBD1 covers 12 bases. Germline lookup yields CDR1 MNHEY and CDR2 SVGEGT. Germline trimming cut 6 bases from V and 4 bases from J; bases unmatched to any gene: 5. The CDR3 is 15 residues long. This CDR3 reads CASSKGQGASDTQYF. The CDR3 bases are TGTGCCAGCAGCAAGGGACAGGGGGCTTCAGATACGCAGTATTTT.

The V gene is TRBV30, the J gene TRBJ1-6, with a tentative D call TRBD1 (6 bases). The CDR3 totals 17 residues. Germline V lookup: CDR1 GTSNPN, CDR2 SVGIG (reference sequence). With 5 bases removed from V and 8 bases from J, the gap between germline ends came to 25 bases. The CDR3 protein is CAWRPGTLGILDSPLHF. The CDR3 DNA reads TGTGCCTGGCGGCCCGGGACACTGGGGATATTGGATTCACCCCTCCACTTT.

The chain combines TRBV5-1 with TRBJ2-7; D is possibly TRBD1 (6 bases). The CDR3 covers 15 residues. The V end was cut by 5 bases, the J end by 2 bases, with 17 bases between. Germline V gene lookup returns CDR1 SGHRS and CDR2 YFSETQ. The CDR3 DNA reads as TGCGCCAGCAGTGACAGGAGTAGTGCGACCTACGAGCAGTACTTC. This sequence encodes CASSDRSSATYEQYF.

The rearrangement joins TRBV5-6 to TRBJ2-1, with TRBD2 matching 7 bases. The germline V gene encodes CDR1 SGHDT and CDR2 YYEEEE. This CDR3 is built from 15 residues. V dropped 2 bases and J dropped 4; count of bases not matched to a gene: 6. CDR3 in amino acids: CASSLFAGVYNEQFF. In DNA, the CDR3 is TGTGCCAGCAGCTTATTTGCGGGGGTTTACAATGAGCAGTTCTTC.

The genes are TRBV6-5 and TRBJ1-2; D is undetermined. This CDR3 spans 13 amino acids. CDR1 is MNHEY, CDR2 SVGAGI, per germline. V lost 0 bases, J lost 8 bases, and 10 bases lay in between. CDR3 in amino acids: CASSYSRVEGYTF. The CDR3 nucleotides are TGTGCCAGCAGTTACTCTCGCGTCGAAGGCTACACCTTC.

The V gene is TRBV2, the J gene TRBJ1-6, with TRBD1 matching 7 bases. In germline, CDR1 is SNHLY, CDR2 FYNNEI. The CDR3 sequence is 13 residues long. V was pared by 8 bases and J by 6 bases, with 4 bases of the junction left unmatched. The DNA for the CDR3 is TGTGCCAGCTTTTACAGGGGTAATTCACCCCTCCACTTT. It codes for CASFYRGNSPLHF.

The count of this clone is one. The J gene is TRBJ1-2, the V gene TRBV5-6; a possible D gene is TRBD1 (5 bases). In germline, CDR1 is SGHDT, CDR2 YYEEEE. The V and J ends lost 5 bases and 1 base respectively, with 18 bases between them. The CDR3 is 16 residues long. As DNA, the CDR3 is TGTGCCAGCAGTTTTCGACAGTCCTCAATTAACTATGGCTACACCTTC. As protein: CASSFRQSSINYGYTF.

J is TRBJ2-1 and V is TRBV15; 10 positions agree with TRBD1. V was clipped by 1 base and J by 7 bases; unmatched bases: 7. The CDR3 runs 16 residues. CDR1 and CDR2 from the germline V gene are LNHNV and YYDKDF (reference sequence). The CDR3 loop reads CATSRVRDRGRNEQFF. CDR3 bases: TGTGCCACCAGCAGAGTTCGGGACAGGGGTCGGAATGAGCAGTTCTTC.

CDR3 residues: CASSQGGVGTEAFF. The DNA of the CDR3 is TGCGCCAGCAGCCAAGGGGGGGTCGGGACTGAAGCTTTCTTT. The chain joins TRBV4-3 to TRBJ1-1; possibly TRBD1 for D (5 bases). Germline-derived CDR1 and CDR2 are LGHNA and YSLEER. The CDR3 is made up of 14 amino acids. The V end lost 1 base, the J end lost 5 bases, and 11 bases lay between the germline ends.

The genes are TRBV28 and TRBJ1-4, with D hard to call. CDR1 is MDHEN and CDR2 is SYDVKM in the germline V gene. V gave up 7 bases and J gave up 0 bases, with 9 bases separating them. The CDR3 length is 14 residues. CDR3 protein: CASTWSATNEKLFF. The CDR3 DNA reads as TGTGCCAGCACCTGGTCGGCAACTAATGAAAAACTGTTTTTT.

V and J are TRBV2 and TRBJ2-7, with 7 nucleotides matching TRBD1. Unmatched junction bases numbered 4, after V lost 6 bases and J lost 2 bases. The CDR3 length is 13 residues. Germline CDR1 is SNHLY and CDR2 is FYNNEI. The CDR3: CASRGDSPYEQYF. The CDR3 bases are TGTGCCAGCAGGGGGGACAGCCCCTACGAGCAGTACTTC.

V usage is TRBV7-9 and J usage is TRBJ2-1, with D perhaps TRBD2 (7 bases). Germline values: CDR1 SEHNR, CDR2 FQNEAQ (reference sequence). V was pared by 5 bases and J by 10 bases, with 15 bases between. The CDR3 contains 13 residues. The CDR3 here is CASSPTRGAEQFF. DNA of the CDR3: TGTGCCAGCAGCCCGACCCGGGGGGCGGAGCAGTTCTTC. The full variable domain, in which reference TRBV7-9 and TRBJ2-1 provide the parts outside the CDR3, is DTGVSQNPRHKITKRGQNVTFRCDPISEHNRLYWYRQTLGQGPEFLTYFQNEAQLEKSRLLSDRFSAERPKGSFSTLEIQRTEQGDSAMYLCASSPTRGAEQFFGPGTRLTVL.

The CDR3 loop reads CASSLQGFTDEQYF. CDR3 DNA sequence: TGCGCCAGCAGCCTACAGGGGTTCACTGACGAGCAGTACTTC. The gene calls are TRBV4-1 and TRBJ2-7; TRBD1 matches at 7 bases. There are 14 residues in the CDR3. The germline V gene encodes CDR1 MGHRA and CDR2 YSYEKL. V lost 4 bases, J lost 5 bases, and 8 bases stayed unmatched.

The chain joins TRBV23-1 to TRBJ2-3; weak D call: TRBD2 (5 bases). TRBV23-1 qualifies as an ORF whose function is uncertain. V was clipped by 0 bases and J by 4 bases, with 14 bases between them. This CDR3 has 16 amino acids. CDR3 sequence (DNA): TGCGCCAGCAGTCAATCTGAGGGTCACTTTTCAGATACGCAGTATTTT. Its translation: CASSQSEGHFSDTQYF.